The clone carrying this T cell receptor (beta chain) appeared once. These data come from a study of technical replicates of blood from a few donors. Measured with immunoSEQ multiplex PCR; TCRdb has only the in-frame clones, and not every one. The profile covers tens of thousands of clones, with approximately 94% appearing a single time and about 0.4% taken by the ten largest. From germline, CDR1 is SGHAT and CDR2 FQNNGV. CDR3 length equals 17 residues. J was trimmed by 9 bases and V by 1 base; bases with no gene match: 13. The receptor comes from a human donor in good health. The chain couples TRBV11-2 to TRBJ2-4; TRBD1 aligns across 9 bases. Sequencing was performed on T cells isolated from PBMCs. CDR3 nucleotides: TGTGCCAGCAGCTTAGGGGCCGGGACAGGGAGAAGCAGCATTCAGTACTTC. Its translation: CASSLGAGTGRSSIQYF.